This T cell receptor (beta chain) was sequenced in a study of OX40 agonist ivuxolimab in advanced cancers. Whole-study context: The group had a mean age of around 64 years, ranged from roughly 23 to 85, and was around 86% male.

Autoimmune disease history or systemic immunosuppression disqualified patients. On this clone itself: The antigen remains unidentified.

The ends were cut back, 3 bases at V and 3 bases at J, with 9 bases in the middle. This CDR3 contains 13 residues. Germline assignment: CDR1 SGHAT and CDR2 FQNNGV. Points from the study as a whole: The average count of expanded clones was higher among CD8+ T cells than among CD4+.

TCRdb's copy holds only in-frame clones and misses some; the assay was immunoSEQ multiplex PCR. The table records roughly 20,000 clones, 75% to 85% of them present only once. V and J are TRBV11-2 and TRBJ2-7; D remains unclear. The starting material was CD4+ or CD8+ T cells sorted from blood, obtained in a trial of the OX40 agonist ivuxolimab. This TCR was recovered from an adult with an advanced solid tumor such as melanoma, head and neck, liver or kidney cancer. CDR3 amino acids: CASSFHTNYEQYF. CDR3 DNA sequence: TGTGCCAGCAGCTTTCATACAAACTACGAGCAGTACTTC.